A selection of T cell receptor beta chains follows, all from one sample in a study of cytomegalovirus exposure and HLA in healthy donors. The protocol was immunoSEQ multiplex PCR, while the TCRdb copy is restricted to in-frame clones and leaves out a portion. The repertoire holds around 200,000 clones, with almost 90% as singletons. Material for sequencing was PBMCs. These receptor sequences come from a young woman in good health and CMV-seronegative. Each CDR3 is given with its conserved first and last residue. D genes are given only for firm matches. Clone size is shown for a subset of rows, as once, few, many or a class of expanded clone.

d_gene	v_gene	j_gene	abundance	CDR3aa	CDR3nt
TRBD1	TRBV9	TRBJ2-7	-	CASSLEDRGHEQYF	TGTGCCAGCAGCCTAGAGGACAGGGGGCACGAGCAGTACTTC
-	TRBV28	TRBJ2-1	once	CASSHVRPYNEQFF	TGTGCCAGCAGCCACGTGAGGCCCTACAATGAGCAGTTCTTC
TRBD2	TRBV27	TRBJ2-7	-	CASSLGLAGTGQYF	TGTGCCAGCAGTTTAGGACTAGCGGGTACGGGGCAGTACTTC
-	TRBV27	TRBJ2-1	-	CASSLRQGGSNEQFF	TGTGCCAGCAGTTTAAGGCAGGGTGGATCCAATGAGCAGTTCTTC
TRBD1	TRBV28	TRBJ2-7	few	CASQDRAAYEQYF	TGTGCCAGTCAGGACAGGGCCGCCTACGAGCAGTACTTC
-	TRBV6-5	TRBJ1-2	-	CASSNPGGYGYTF	TGTGCCAGCAGTAACCCCGGCGGCTATGGCTACACCTTC
TRBD2	TRBV11-2	TRBJ2-7	-	CASSLTSGASYEQYF	TGTGCCAGCAGCTTAACTAGCGGGGCTTCCTACGAGCAGTACTTC
TRBD1	TRBV27	TRBJ2-3	-	CASSSTGGRTDTQYF	TGTGCCAGCAGTTCTACAGGGGGCAGGACAGATACGCAGTATTTT
TRBD2	TRBV10-3	TRBJ2-3	-	CAISEGRVGSTSIDTQYF	TGTGCCATCAGTGAGGGGCGGGTGGGGTCGACTAGCATAGATACGCAGTATTTT
TRBD1	TRBV19	TRBJ2-1	-	CASSIEGQSSYNEQFF	TGTGCCAGTAGTATAGAGGGACAGAGCTCCTACAATGAGCAGTTCTTC
-	TRBV11-2	TRBJ2-4	-	CASSVGRNIQYF	TGTGCCAGCAGCGTAGGTCGGAACATTCAGTACTTC
TRBD1	TRBV6-5	TRBJ2-2	-	CASSSYDRVGTGELFF	TGTGCCAGCAGTTCCTACGACAGGGTCGGCACCGGGGAGCTGTTTTTT
TRBD2	TRBV28	TRBJ2-1	-	CASTTGTRLDEQFF	TGTGCCAGCACCACCGGGACTAGGTTAGATGAGCAGTTCTTC
TRBD1	TRBV19	TRBJ1-5	few	CASRDRGQSQPQHF	TGTGCCAGTCGGGACAGGGGGCAAAGTCAGCCCCAGCATTTT
-	TRBV6-5	TRBJ2-7	-	CASSPRGGSYEQYF	TGTGCCAGCAGTCCCCGAGGGGGTTCCTACGAGCAGTACTTC
-	TRBV9	TRBJ1-1	few	CASSVEGFTEAFF	TGTGCCAGCAGCGTAGAGGGGTTCACTGAAGCTTTCTTT
-	TRBV6-1	TRBJ1-5	-	CASSVAGRGNQPQHF	TGTGCCAGCAGTGTGGCAGGGAGGGGCAATCAGCCCCAGCATTTT
-	TRBV28	TRBJ2-1	-	CARIFSSYNEQFF	TGTGCCAGAATTTTCAGCTCCTACAATGAGCAGTTCTTC
-	TRBV9	TRBJ2-2	-	CASSVTSGPGVDGELFF	TGTGCCAGCAGCGTGACATCTGGTCCGGGAGTCGACGGGGAGCTGTTTTTT
-	TRBV29-1	TRBJ2-6	-	CSVELSGSSGANVLTF	TGCAGCGTTGAACTTTCGGGAAGCTCTGGGGCCAACGTCCTGACTTTC
-	TRBV6-6	TRBJ1-3	-	CASSPGSGGNTIYF	TGTGCCAGCAGCCCAGGGTCGGGCGGAAACACCATATATTTT
TRBD2	TRBV5-6	TRBJ2-3	-	CASSPLREFTDTQYF	TGTGCCAGCAGCCCGCTGCGGGAGTTCACAGATACGCAGTATTTT
-	TRBV9	TRBJ2-7	-	CASSVGDGSGGVYEQYF	TGTGCCAGCAGCGTTGGTGACGGGAGTGGAGGTGTGTACGAGCAGTACTTC
TRBD2	TRBV7-3	TRBJ2-3	-	CASSSGLAGTDTQYF	TGTGCCAGCAGCTCCGGACTAGCGGGGACAGATACGCAGTATTTT
TRBD1	TRBV27	TRBJ1-2	-	CASSFSGGWDYTF	TGTGCCAGCAGTTTCTCAGGGGGCTGGGACTACACCTTC
-	TRBV19	TRBJ2-1	-	CASSIDRQPYNEQFF	TGTGCCAGTAGTATCGACAGGCAACCCTACAATGAGCAGTTCTTC
TRBD1	TRBV6-1	TRBJ2-5	-	CASSGGQGIGKRETQYF	TGTGCCAGCAGTGGAGGACAGGGGATCGGAAAGCGAGAGACCCAGTACTTC
TRBD1	TRBV15	TRBJ1-1	-	CATSRASGGRGSEAFF	TGTGCCACCAGCAGAGCTTCAGGGGGTCGAGGGTCTGAAGCTTTCTTT
TRBD2	TRBV9	TRBJ2-5	-	CASSRLAGGPSQETQYF	TGTGCCAGCAGCAGACTAGCGGGAGGGCCCTCCCAAGAGACCCAGTACTTC
-	TRBV6-1	TRBJ1-1	once	CASSESRVGTEAFF	TGTGCCAGCAGTGAGTCCAGGGTCGGTACTGAAGCTTTCTTT
-	TRBV5-1	TRBJ2-1	-	CASSLVGGSYNEQFF	TGCGCCAGCAGCTTGGTGGGGGGTTCCTACAATGAGCAGTTCTTC
TRBD2	TRBV4-3	TRBJ2-1	-	CASSQDVSGGYNEQFF	TGCGCCAGCAGCCAAGATGTGAGCGGGGGGTACAATGAGCAGTTCTTC